This T cell receptor (beta chain) stems from a study of shared clonotypes between healthy human individuals. This clone has a single count. The CDR3 runs 13 residues. With 5 bases removed from V and 2 bases from J, the gap between germline ends came to 9 bases. Germline loops: CDR1 MNHEY, CDR2 SMNVEV (reference sequence). The table came from immunoSEQ multiplex PCR; TCRdb's copy has only in-frame clones and leaves some out. The sample records over a million clones, more than 60% being singletons. The receptor's source is a man aged 18 to 29 in good health. The material sequenced was memory CD4+ T cells sorted from blood. Subset of the sample: CD45RA-negative fraction. This rearrangement joins TRBV27 to TRBJ1-2, with D possibly being TRBD1 (5 bases). CDR3 amino acids: CASSARQNYGYTF. In nucleotides, the CDR3 is TGTGCCAGCAGTGCAAGACAGAACTATGGCTACACCTTC.